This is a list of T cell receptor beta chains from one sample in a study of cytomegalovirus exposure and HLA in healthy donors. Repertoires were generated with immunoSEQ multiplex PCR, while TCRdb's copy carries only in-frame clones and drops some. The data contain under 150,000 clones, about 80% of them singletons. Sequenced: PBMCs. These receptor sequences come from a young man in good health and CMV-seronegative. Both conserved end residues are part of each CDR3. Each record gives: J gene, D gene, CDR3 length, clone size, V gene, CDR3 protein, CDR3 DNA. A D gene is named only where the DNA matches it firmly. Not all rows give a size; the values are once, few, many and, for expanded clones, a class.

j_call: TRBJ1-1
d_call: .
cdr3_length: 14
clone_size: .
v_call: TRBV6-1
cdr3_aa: CASTGGGGNTEAFF
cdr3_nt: TGTGCCAGCACCGGGGGAGGGGGGAACACTGAAGCTTTCTTT

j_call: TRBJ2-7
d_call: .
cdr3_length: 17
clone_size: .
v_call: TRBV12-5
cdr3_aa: CASGLVPLGRIIYEQYF
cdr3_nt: TGTGCTAGTGGTTTGGTACCCCTGGGCAGGATTATCTACGAGCAGTACTTC

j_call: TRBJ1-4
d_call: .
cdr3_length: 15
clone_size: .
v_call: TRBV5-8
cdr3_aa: CASSLRSATEEKLFF
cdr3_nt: TGTGCCAGCAGCTTGAGATCCGCTACTGAGGAAAAACTGTTTTTT

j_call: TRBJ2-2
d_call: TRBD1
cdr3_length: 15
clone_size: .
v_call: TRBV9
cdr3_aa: CASSVGTVNTGELFF
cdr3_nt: TGTGCCAGCAGCGTTGGGACAGTTAACACCGGGGAGCTGTTTTTT

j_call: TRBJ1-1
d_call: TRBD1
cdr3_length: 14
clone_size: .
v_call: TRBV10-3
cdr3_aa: CAIKPGGLETEAFF
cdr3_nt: TGTGCCATCAAACCAGGGGGCTTAGAAACTGAAGCTTTCTTT

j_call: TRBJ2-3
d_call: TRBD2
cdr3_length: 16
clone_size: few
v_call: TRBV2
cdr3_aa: CASSSSGGAEADTQYF
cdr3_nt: TGTGCCAGCAGTTCAAGCGGGGGGGCCGAGGCAGATACGCAGTATTTT

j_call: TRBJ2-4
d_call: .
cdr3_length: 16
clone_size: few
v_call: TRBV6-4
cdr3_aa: CASVQGETLAKNIQYF
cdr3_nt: TGTGCCAGCGTTCAAGGAGAGACTTTAGCCAAAAACATTCAGTACTTC

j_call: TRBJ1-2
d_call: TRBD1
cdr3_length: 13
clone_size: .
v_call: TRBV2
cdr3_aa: CASSLTGAHGYTF
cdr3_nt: TGTGCCAGCAGTTTGACAGGGGCGCATGGCTACACCTTC

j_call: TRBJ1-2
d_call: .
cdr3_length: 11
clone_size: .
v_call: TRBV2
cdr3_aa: CASSLNYGYTF
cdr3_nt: TGTGCCAGCAGCCTTAACTATGGCTACACCTTC

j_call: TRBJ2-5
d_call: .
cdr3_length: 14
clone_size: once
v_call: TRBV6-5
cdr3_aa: CASNSVRPAGTQYF
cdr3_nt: TGTGCCAGCAACTCCGTCCGGCCGGCGGGGACCCAGTACTTC

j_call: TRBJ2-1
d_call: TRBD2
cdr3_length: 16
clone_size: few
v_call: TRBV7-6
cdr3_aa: CASTLERGRSYNEQFF
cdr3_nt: TGTGCCAGTACCCTTGAGCGGGGGCGCTCCTACAATGAGCAGTTCTTC

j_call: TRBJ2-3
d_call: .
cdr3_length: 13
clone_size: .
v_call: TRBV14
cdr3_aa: CASSQISPDTQYF
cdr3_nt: TGTGCCAGCAGCCAAATTAGCCCAGATACGCAGTATTTT

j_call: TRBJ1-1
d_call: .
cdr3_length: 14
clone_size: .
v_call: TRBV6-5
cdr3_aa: CASSKISTQGEAFF
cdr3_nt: TGTGCCAGCAGTAAGATCTCCACCCAGGGAGAAGCTTTCTTT

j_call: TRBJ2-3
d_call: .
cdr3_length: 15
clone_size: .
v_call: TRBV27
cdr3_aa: CASSLGGGSTDTQYF
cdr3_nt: TGTGCCAGCAGTTTAGGAGGAGGGAGCACAGATACGCAGTATTTT

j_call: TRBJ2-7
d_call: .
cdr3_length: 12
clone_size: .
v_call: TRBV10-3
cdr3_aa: CAISERSYEQYF
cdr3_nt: TGTGCCATCAGTGAGCGCTCCTACGAGCAGTACTTC

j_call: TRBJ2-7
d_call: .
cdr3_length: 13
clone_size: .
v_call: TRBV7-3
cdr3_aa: CASSFLRDEEQYF
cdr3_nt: TGTGCCAGCAGCTTTCTCAGGGATGAGGAGCAGTACTTC

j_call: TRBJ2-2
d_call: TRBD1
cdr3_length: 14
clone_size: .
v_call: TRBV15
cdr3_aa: CATRQGDDTGELFF
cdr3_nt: TGTGCCACCCGACAGGGGGATGACACCGGGGAGCTGTTTTTT

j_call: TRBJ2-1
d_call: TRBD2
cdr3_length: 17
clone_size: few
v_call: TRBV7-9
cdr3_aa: CASSPRPGLAVNNEQFF
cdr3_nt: TGTGCCAGCAGCCCTAGACCGGGACTAGCGGTAAACAATGAGCAGTTCTTC

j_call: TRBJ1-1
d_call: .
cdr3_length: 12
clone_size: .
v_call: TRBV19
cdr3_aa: CASRKFRAEAFF
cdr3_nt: TGTGCCAGTAGGAAATTTAGAGCTGAAGCTTTCTTT

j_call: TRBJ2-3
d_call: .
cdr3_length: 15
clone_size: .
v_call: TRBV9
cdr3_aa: CASGLGRGSTDTQYF
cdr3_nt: TGTGCCAGCGGCCTTGGTAGGGGGAGCACAGATACGCAGTATTTT

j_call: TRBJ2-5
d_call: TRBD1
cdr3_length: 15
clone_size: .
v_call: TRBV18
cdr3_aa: CASSRTGTGQETQYF
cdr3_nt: TGTGCCAGCTCACGTACAGGGACAGGTCAAGAGACCCAGTACTTC

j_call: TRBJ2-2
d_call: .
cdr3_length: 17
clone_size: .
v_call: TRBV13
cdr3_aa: CASSPTVAPGNTGELFF
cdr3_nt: TGTGCCAGCAGCCCGACTGTAGCCCCGGGGAACACCGGGGAGCTGTTTTTT

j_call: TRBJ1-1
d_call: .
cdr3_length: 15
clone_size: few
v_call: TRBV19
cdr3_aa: CASSSRTDLNTEAFF
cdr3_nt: TGTGCCAGTAGTAGCAGGACAGATCTGAACACTGAAGCTTTCTTT

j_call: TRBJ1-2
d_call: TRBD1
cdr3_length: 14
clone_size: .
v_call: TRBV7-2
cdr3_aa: CASSGGRDSYGYTF
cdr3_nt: TGTGCCAGCAGCGGCGGAAGGGACAGCTATGGCTACACCTTC

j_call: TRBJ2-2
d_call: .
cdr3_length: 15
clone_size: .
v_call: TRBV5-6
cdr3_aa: CASSLGAGRTGELFF
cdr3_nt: TGTGCCAGCAGCTTGGGGGCAGGGCGCACCGGGGAGCTGTTTTTT

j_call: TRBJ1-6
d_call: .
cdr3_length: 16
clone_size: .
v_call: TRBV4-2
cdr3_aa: CASSQDRNSYNSPLHF
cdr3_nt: TGTGCCAGCAGCCAAGATAGGAACAGCTATAATTCACCCCTCCACTTT

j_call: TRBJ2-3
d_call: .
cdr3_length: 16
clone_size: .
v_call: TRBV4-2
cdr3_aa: CASSQDPTINADTQYF
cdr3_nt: TGTGCCAGCAGCCAAGACCCGACTATCAATGCAGATACGCAGTATTTT

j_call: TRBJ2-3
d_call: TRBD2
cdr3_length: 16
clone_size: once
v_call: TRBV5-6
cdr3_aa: CASSWPGGGRTDTQYF
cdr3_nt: TGTGCCAGCAGCTGGCCGGGCGGGGGGCGCACAGATACGCAGTATTTT

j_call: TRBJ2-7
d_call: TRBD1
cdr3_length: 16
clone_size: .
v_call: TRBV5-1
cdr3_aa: CASSPQGDGPSYEQYF
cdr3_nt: TGCGCCAGCAGCCCCCAGGGGGATGGCCCTTCCTACGAGCAGTACTTC

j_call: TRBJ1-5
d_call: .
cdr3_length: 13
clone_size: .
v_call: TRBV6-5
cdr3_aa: CASSYRVGQPQHF
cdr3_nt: TGTGCCAGCAGTTACCGGGTCGGTCAGCCCCAGCATTTT

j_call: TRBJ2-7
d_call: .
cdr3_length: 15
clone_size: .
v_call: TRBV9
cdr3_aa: CASSVGIGQGHEQYF
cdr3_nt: TGTGCCAGCAGCGTAGGAATAGGGCAGGGCCACGAGCAGTACTTC

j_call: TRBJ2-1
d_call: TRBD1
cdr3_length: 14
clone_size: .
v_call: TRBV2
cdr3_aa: CASTRGTGHNEQFF
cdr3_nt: TGTGCCAGCACTAGGGGGACAGGGCACAATGAGCAGTTCTTC

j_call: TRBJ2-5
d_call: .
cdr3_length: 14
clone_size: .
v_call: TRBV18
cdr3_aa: CASSLKAVQETQYF
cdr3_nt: TGTGCCAGCTCCCTAAAAGCGGTGCAAGAGACCCAGTACTTC

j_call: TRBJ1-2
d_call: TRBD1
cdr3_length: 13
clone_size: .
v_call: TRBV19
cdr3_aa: CASSIMTGNGYTF
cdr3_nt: TGTGCCAGTAGTATAATGACAGGGAATGGCTACACCTTC

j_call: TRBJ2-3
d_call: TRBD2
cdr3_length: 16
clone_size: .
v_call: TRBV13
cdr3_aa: CASSLRLAAGADTQYF
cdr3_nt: TGTGCCAGCAGCTTACGGCTAGCGGCCGGGGCAGATACGCAGTATTTT

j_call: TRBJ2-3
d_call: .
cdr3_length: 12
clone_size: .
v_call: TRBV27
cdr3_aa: CASKPSTDTQYF
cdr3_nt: TGTGCCAGTAAGCCTAGCACAGATACGCAGTATTTT

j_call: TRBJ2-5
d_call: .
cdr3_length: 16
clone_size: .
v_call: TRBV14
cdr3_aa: CASSLRDKMGQETQYF
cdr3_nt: TGTGCCAGCAGCCTCCGGGACAAGATGGGGCAAGAGACCCAGTACTTC

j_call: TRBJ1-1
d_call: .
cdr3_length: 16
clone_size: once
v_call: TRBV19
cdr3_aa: CASSSLHTVEGPEAFF
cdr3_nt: TGTGCCAGTAGTAGCCTTCACACGGTCGAGGGTCCTGAAGCTTTCTTT

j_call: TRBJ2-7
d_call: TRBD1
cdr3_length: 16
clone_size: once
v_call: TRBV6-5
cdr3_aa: CASSYAQGAIPSGQYF
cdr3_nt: TGTGCCAGCAGTTACGCTCAGGGGGCGATCCCATCGGGGCAGTACTTC

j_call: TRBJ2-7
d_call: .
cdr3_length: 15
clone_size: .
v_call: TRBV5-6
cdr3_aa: CASSSSTGGGYEQYF
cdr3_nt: TGTGCCAGCAGCTCCTCGACAGGAGGAGGCTACGAGCAGTACTTC

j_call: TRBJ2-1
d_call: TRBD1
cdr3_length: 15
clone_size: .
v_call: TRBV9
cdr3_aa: CASSQGQEDYNEQFF
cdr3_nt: TGTGCCAGCTCCCAGGGACAGGAGGACTACAATGAGCAGTTCTTC

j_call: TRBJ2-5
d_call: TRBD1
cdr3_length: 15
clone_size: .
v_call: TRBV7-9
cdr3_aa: CASSLTGTGVETQYF
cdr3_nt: TGTGCCAGCAGCTTAACCGGGACAGGGGTGGAGACCCAGTACTTC

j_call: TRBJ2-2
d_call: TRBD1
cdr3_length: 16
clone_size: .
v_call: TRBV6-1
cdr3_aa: CASSEESDRHTGELFF
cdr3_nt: TGTGCCAGCAGTGAGGAGTCGGACAGGCACACCGGGGAGCTGTTTTTT

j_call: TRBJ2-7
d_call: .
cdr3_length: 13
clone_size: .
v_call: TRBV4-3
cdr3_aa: CASSQDTEYEQYF
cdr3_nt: TGCGCCAGCAGCCAAGATACAGAATACGAGCAGTACTTC

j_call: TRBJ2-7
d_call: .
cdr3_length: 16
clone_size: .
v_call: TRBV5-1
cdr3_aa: CASSLDSGGIGYEQYF
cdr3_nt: TGCGCCAGCAGCTTGGATTCTGGGGGCATAGGCTACGAGCAGTACTTC

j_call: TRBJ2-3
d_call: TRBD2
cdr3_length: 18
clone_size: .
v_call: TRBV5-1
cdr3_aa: CASSFRQAPGGSEDTQYF
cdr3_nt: TGCGCCAGCAGCTTCCGACAGGCGCCGGGAGGGAGCGAGGACACGCAGTATTTT

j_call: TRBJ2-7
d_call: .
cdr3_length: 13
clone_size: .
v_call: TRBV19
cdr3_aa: CASSISGMYEQYF
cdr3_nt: TGTGCCAGTAGTATTTCAGGGATGTACGAGCAGTACTTC

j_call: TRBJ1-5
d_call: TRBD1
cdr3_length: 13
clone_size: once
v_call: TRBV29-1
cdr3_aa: CSGQTGGDQPQHF
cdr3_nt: TGCAGCGGACAAACAGGGGGCGATCAGCCCCAGCATTTT

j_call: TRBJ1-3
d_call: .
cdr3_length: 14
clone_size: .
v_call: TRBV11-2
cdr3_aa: CASSLDGAVNTIYF
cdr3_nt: TGTGCCAGCAGCTTAGACGGAGCGGTGAACACCATATATTTT